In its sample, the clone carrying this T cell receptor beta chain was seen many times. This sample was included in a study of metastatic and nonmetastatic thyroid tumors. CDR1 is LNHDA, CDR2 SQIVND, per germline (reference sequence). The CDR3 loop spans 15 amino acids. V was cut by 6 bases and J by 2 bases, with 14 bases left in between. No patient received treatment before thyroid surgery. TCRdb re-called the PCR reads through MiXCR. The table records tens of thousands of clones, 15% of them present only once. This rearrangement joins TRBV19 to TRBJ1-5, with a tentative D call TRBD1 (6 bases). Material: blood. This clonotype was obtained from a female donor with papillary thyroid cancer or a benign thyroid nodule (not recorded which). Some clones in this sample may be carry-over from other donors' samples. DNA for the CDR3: TGTGCCAGTAGACAGGGTAGTTGGGGCAATCAGCCCCAGCATTTT. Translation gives CASRQGSWGNQPQHF.